Shown below are 9 T cell receptor beta chains from a single sample sequenced in a study of identical twins. In TCRdb, the 5' RACE reads were re-called with MiXCR into one record per CDR3 protein. The top ten clones hold roughly 7% of a sample with approximately 300,000 distinct CDR3 sequences, roughly 10% of them seen once. In addition, the sample was reused for a study of yellow fever vaccine responses in identical twins.

Sample: CD8+ T cells sorted from blood. The receptors here all came from a woman aged 18 to 35 in good health.

Ten or more counts support this clonotype. This chain links TRBV29-1 with TRBJ1-1; 8 positions match TRBD1. Germline V gene sequence: CDR1 SQVTM, CDR2 ANQGSEA. With V trimmed by 7 bases and J by 6 bases, 10 bases remained unmatched. The CDR3 is 13 residues long. The CDR3 coding sequence is TGCAGCGCCACTGGACAGGGCTCGGCTGAAGCTTTCTTT. This codes for CSATGQGSAEAFF.

This clonotype has only a few counts. The gene calls are TRBV7-3 and TRBJ2-1; maybe TRBD2 (6 bases). The germline V and J ends were trimmed by 6 bases and 3 bases, with 15 bases remaining between them. Germline V CDR1 and CDR2: SGHTA, FQGTGA. The CDR3 sequence is 15 residues long. The CDR3 sequence is CASSLRGGNYNEQFF. Written as DNA, the CDR3 is TGTGCCAGCAGTCTCCGTGGGGGGAACTACAATGAGCAGTTCTTC.

The rearrangement uses TRBV28 and TRBJ2-1; D may match TRBD1 or TRBD2 (5 bases each). Germline CDR1 MDHEN, CDR2 SYDVKM. V lost 6 bases to trimming and J lost 6 bases, with 27 bases between them. This CDR3 spans 18 amino acids. The CDR3 nucleotides are TGTGCCAGCAGATCAACAACAACTATGGGGGAGAAGGTCAATGAGCAGTTCTTC. Its translation is CASRSTTTMGEKVNEQFF. Complete variable domain (other parts from reference TRBV28 and TRBJ2-1): DVKVTQSSRYLVKRTGEKVFLECVQDMDHENMFWYRQDPGLGLRLIYFSYDVKMKEKGDIPEGYSVSREKKERFSLILESASTNQTSMYLCASRSTTTMGEKVNEQFFGPGTRLTVL.

The sample holds a few counts of this clonotype. The chain is built from TRBV9 and TRBJ1-2; unclear D gene. Germline V gene sequence: CDR1 SGDLS, CDR2 YYNGEE. The germline V and J ends were trimmed by 0 bases and 2 bases, with 8 bases remaining between them. This CDR3 has 14 residues. The CDR3 protein is CASSVDYRNYGYTF. The CDR3 DNA follows: TGTGCCAGCAGCGTAGACTACAGAAACTATGGCTACACCTTC. Full variable domain (outside the CDR3, taken from reference TRBV9 and TRBJ1-2): DSGVTQTPKHLITATGQRVTLRCSPRSGDLSVYWYQQSLDQGLQFLIQYYNGEERAKGNILERFSAQQFPDLHSELNLSSLELGDSALYFCASSVDYRNYGYTFGSGTRLTVV.

V usage is TRBV7-2 and J usage is TRBJ1-6; TRBD1 agrees at 7 bases. The CDR3 is made up of 15 amino acids. After removal of 4 bases from V and 10 bases from J, the junction contained 10 bases not matched to a gene. Per the germline V gene, CDR1 is SGHTA and CDR2 is FQGNSA. The DNA for the CDR3 is TGTGCCAGCAGCTCCCTCGACAGGGCGGGGTCACCCCTCCACTTT. Translated, it gives CASSSLDRAGSPLHF.

This clonotype was seen many times. This chain connects TRBV27 to TRBJ2-7; TRBD1 matches 9 bases. Germline CDR1 reads MNHEY; CDR2 reads SMNVEV (reference sequence). This CDR3 region has 12 residues. With V trimmed by 8 bases and J by 7 bases, 6 bases remained unmatched. The CDR3 loop reads CASQDRGREQYF. CDR3 nucleotides: TGTGCCAGCCAAGACAGGGGGAGGGAGCAGTACTTC.

V usage is TRBV29-1 and J usage is TRBJ2-7; D possibly corresponds to TRBD1 (5 bases). The germline gives CDR1 SQVTM, CDR2 ANQGSEA. Trimming took off 6 bases at V and 3 bases at J, with 15 bases between the two ends. The CDR3 runs 13 residues. CDR3 sequence (DNA): TGCAGCGTATACTTTGACAGCGACTACGAGCAGTACTTC. As protein: CSVYFDSDYEQYF.

This clonotype has a single count. J is TRBJ1-5 and V is TRBV2, with 9 bases that match TRBD1. CDR1 is SNHLY and CDR2 is FYNNEI in the germline V gene. V lost 6 bases to trimming and J lost 2 bases; unmatched junction nucleotides: 8. This CDR3 spans 16 amino acids. The CDR3 spells CASRNGTGPRNQPQHF. DNA for the CDR3: TGTGCCAGCAGGAATGGGACAGGGCCCCGCAATCAGCCCCAGCATTTT.

This clonotype was detected ten times or more. The genes are TRBV7-8 and TRBJ2-1; 8 bases align to TRBD2. CDR1 and CDR2 from the germline V gene are SGHVS and FQNEAQ. V dropped 1 base and J dropped 8; count of bases not matched to a gene: 16. The CDR3 sequence is 18 residues long. CDR3 residues: CASSLVLPRAGGRDEQFF. The CDR3, as DNA: TGTGCCAGCAGCTTAGTGCTTCCTCGGGCGGGAGGTCGTGATGAGCAGTTCTTC. The full variable domain, with the rest looked up from reference TRBV7-8 and TRBJ2-1, is GAGVSQSPRYKVAKRGQDVALRCDPISGHVSLFWYQQALGQGPEFLTYFQNEAQLDKSGLPSDRFFAERPEGSVSTLKIQRTQQEDSAVYLCASSLVLPRAGGRDEQFFGPGTRLTVL.